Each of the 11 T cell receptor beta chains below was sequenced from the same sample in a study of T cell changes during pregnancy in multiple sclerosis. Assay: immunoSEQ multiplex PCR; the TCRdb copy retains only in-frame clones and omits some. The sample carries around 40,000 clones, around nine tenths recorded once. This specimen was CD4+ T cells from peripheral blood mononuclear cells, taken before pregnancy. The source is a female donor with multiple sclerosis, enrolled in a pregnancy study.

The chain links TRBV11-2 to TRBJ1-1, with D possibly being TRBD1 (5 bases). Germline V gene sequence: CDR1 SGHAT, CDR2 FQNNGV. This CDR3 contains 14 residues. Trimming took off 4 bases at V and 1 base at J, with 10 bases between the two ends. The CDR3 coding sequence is TGTGCCAGCAGCTCTCGGGGGACGAACACTGAAGCTTTCTTT. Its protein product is CASSSRGTNTEAFF.

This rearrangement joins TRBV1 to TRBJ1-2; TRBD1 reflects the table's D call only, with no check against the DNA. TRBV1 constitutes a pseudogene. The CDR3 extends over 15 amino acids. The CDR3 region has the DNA TGCACCAGCAGCCCCGGACAGGGTTCCAACTATGGCTACACCTTC. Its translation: CTSSPGQGSNYGYTF.

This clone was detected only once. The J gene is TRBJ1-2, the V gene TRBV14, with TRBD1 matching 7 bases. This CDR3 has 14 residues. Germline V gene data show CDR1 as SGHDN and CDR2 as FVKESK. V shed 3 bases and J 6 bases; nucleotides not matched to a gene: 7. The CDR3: CASSHTGDRDGYTF. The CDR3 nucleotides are TGTGCCAGCAGCCACACAGGGGATCGCGATGGCTACACCTTC.

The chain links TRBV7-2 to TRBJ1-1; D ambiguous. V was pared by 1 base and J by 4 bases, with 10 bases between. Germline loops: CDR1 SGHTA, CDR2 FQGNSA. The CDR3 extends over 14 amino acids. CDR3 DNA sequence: TGTGCCAGCAGCTTAGAAACATGGTTCACTGAAGCTTTCTTT. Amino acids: CASSLETWFTEAFF.

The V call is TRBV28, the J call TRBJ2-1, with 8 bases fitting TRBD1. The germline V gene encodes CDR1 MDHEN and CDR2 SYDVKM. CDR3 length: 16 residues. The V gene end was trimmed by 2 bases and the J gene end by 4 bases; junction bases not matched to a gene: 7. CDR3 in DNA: TGTGCCAGCAGTTTAATTTGGGACAGGCCTTACAATGAGCAGTTCTTC. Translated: CASSLIWDRPYNEQFF.

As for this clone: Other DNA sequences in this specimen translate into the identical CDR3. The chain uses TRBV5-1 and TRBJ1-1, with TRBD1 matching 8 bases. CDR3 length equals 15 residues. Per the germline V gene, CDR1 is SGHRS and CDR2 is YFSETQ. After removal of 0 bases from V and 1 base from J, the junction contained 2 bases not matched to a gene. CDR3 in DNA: TGCGCCAGCAGCTTGGCTGGACAGGGGAACACTGAAGCTTTCTTT. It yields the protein CASSLAGQGNTEAFF.

The CDR3 is CASRGPTTNEKLFF. CDR3 DNA: TGTGCCAGCAGGGGGCCCACAACTAATGAAAAACTGTTTTTT. The chain links TRBV2 to TRBJ1-4; D is possibly TRBD1 (5 bases). Trimming pared 6 bases from V and 0 bases from J, leaving 8 bases between. Germline CDR1 SNHLY, CDR2 FYNNEI. This CDR3 spans 14 amino acids.

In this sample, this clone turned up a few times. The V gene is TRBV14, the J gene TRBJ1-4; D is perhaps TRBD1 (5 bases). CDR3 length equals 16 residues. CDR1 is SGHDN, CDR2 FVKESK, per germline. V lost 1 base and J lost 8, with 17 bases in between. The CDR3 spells CASSQVGTPRWEKLFF. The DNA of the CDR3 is TGTGCCAGCAGCCAAGTTGGGACTCCAAGGTGGGAAAAACTGTTTTTT. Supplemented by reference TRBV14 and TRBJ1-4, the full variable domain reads EAGVTQFPSHSVIEKGQTVTLRCDPISGHDNLYWYRRVMGKEIKFLLHFVKESKQDESGMPNNRFLAERTGGTYSTLKVQPAELEDSGVYFCASSQVGTPRWEKLFFGSGTQLSVL.

The CDR3 nucleotides are TGCGCCAGCAGCTCCAGATCGGCGGGGGTGGTTACCCACAGCTCCTACAATGAGCAGTTCTTC. Translating it yields CASSSRSAGVVTHSSYNEQFF. This rearrangement joins TRBV5-1 to TRBJ2-1, with 7 nucleotides matching TRBD2. With 3 bases clipped from V and 0 bases from J, the junction kept 21 bases outside the gene matches. Germline assignment: CDR1 SGHRS and CDR2 YFSETQ. The CDR3 contains 21 residues. Full variable domain (remainder filled in from reference TRBV5-1 and TRBJ2-1): KAGVTQTPRYLIKTRGQQVTLSCSPISGHRSVSWYQQTPGQGLQFLFEYFSETQRNKGNFPGRFSGRQFSNSRSEMNVSTLELGDSALYLCASSSRSAGVVTHSSYNEQFFGPGTRLTVL.

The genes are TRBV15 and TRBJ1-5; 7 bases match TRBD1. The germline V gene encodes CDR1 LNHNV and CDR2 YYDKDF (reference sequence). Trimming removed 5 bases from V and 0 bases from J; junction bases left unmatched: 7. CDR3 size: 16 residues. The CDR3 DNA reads TGTGCCACCAGCTTATACAGGGGATATAGCAATCAGCCCCAGCATTTT. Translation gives CATSLYRGYSNQPQHF.

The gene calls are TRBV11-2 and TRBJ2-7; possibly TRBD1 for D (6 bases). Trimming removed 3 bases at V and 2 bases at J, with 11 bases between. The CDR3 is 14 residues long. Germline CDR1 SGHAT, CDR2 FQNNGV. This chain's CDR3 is CASSFTGPTYEQYF. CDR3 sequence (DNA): TGTGCCAGCAGCTTTACAGGGCCGACCTACGAGCAGTACTTC.